This is a list of T cell receptor beta chains from one sample in a study of blood T cell repertoires in COVID-19. The method was immunoSEQ multiplex PCR; TCRdb's version includes in-frame clones alone and lacks a portion of them. The sample lists roughly 150,000 clones, about 80% occurring once. The sample comprised PBMCs or T cells enriched from blood (not recorded which). The receptors shown here come from a woman in her sixties who had recovered from COVID-19. The CDR3 runs from the conserved cysteine through the conserved F or W. D genes are given only for firm matches. Clone sizes are given selectively: once, few, many, or a class where the clone is expanded.

j_call d_call clone_size v_call cdr3_nt cdr3_aa
TRBJ1-4 . . TRBV4-2 TGTGCCAGCAGCCAGGCAGGGGAATGGGAAAAACTGTTTTTT CASSQAGEWEKLFF
TRBJ2-2 TRBD1 few TRBV13 TGTGCCAGCAGCTTGGGCAGGGGGTACACCGGGGAGCTGTTTTTT CASSLGRGYTGELFF
TRBJ1-1 TRBD1 once TRBV5-1 TGCGCCAGCAGCCGACAGGGTTTGGACACTGAAGCTTTCTTT CASSRQGLDTEAFF
TRBJ2-5 TRBD2 . TRBV5-1 TGCGCCAGCAGCCCGACCCCTAGCGGGGGGCTCCAAGAGACCCAGTACTTC CASSPTPSGGLQETQYF
TRBJ2-1 TRBD2 . TRBV7-3 TGTGCCAGCAGCTTGAACGGGGGGGCCGGTGAGCAGTTCTTC CASSLNGGAGEQFF
TRBJ1-2 TRBD1 . TRBV29-1 TGCAGCGTGGGACAGGGGGCACGTGGCTACACCTTC CSVGQGARGYTF
TRBJ2-7 TRBD1 . TRBV19 TGTGCCAGTAGTACCGGGACAGACCCCTACGAGCAGTACTTC CASSTGTDPYEQYF
TRBJ2-3 TRBD1 . TRBV4-1 TGCGCCAGCAGCCAGCAGGGGGAACGCACAGATACGCAGTATTTT CASSQQGERTDTQYF
TRBJ1-1 . . TRBV4-1 TGCGCCAGCAGCGGAAGGACAGAGAACACTGAAGCTTTCTTT CASSGRTENTEAFF
TRBJ1-2 TRBD1 . TRBV5-6 TGTGCCAGCAGCGGGGGAAAACAGGGGCGGGTTTATGGCTACACCTTC CASSGGKQGRVYGYTF
TRBJ2-3 . . TRBV4-2 TGTGCCAGCAGCCTCGACGGAGGGACGAGCACAGATACGCAGTATTTT CASSLDGGTSTDTQYF
TRBJ2-7 . . TRBV6-1 TGTGCCAGCAGTGAAAGGGGGGGCTCGGGTTATGAGCAGTACTTC CASSERGGSGYEQYF
TRBJ1-5 TRBD1 . TRBV10-2 TGCGCCAGCAGCACAGGGGACCAGCCCCAGCATTTT CASSTGDQPQHF
TRBJ2-5 TRBD2 few TRBV5-1 TGCGCCAGCAGCTTGTGGTCTAGCGGGGAAGAGACCCAGTACTTC CASSLWSSGEETQYF
TRBJ2-1 TRBD2 . TRBV10-1 TGCGCCAGCAGTGAGTCCGGCCTAGCGGGGACCTTTCAGTTCTTC CASSESGLAGTFQFF
TRBJ1-6 TRBD1 . TRBV30 TGTGCCTGGAGTGACCCGGGGACAGGGTATTCACCCCTCCACTTT CAWSDPGTGYSPLHF
TRBJ2-7 TRBD1 . TRBV6-1 TGTGCCAGCAGACAGGGGGCTTCCTACGAGCAGTACTTC CASRQGASYEQYF
TRBJ1-2 TRBD1 few TRBV5-4 TGTGCCAGCAGCCCCAAGGGGGCGCAAGAAGTCTATGGCTACACCTTC CASSPKGAQEVYGYTF
TRBJ1-2 TRBD1 . TRBV19 TGTGCCAGTAGAACAGGGGTCAATGGCTACACCTTC CASRTGVNGYTF
TRBJ2-7 TRBD1 . TRBV3-1/TRBV3-2 TGTGCCAGCAGCCAAGACCCGGACAGGGCTTTCGACGAGCAGTACTTC CASSQDPDRAFDEQYF
TRBJ2-7 TRBD1 many TRBV18 TGTGCCAGCTCCCCGGACAGGGTACTTAGTGAGCAGTACTTC CASSPDRVLSEQYF
TRBJ1-1 TRBD1 . TRBV3-1/TRBV3-2 TGTGCCAGCAGTCGACAGGGGAATGTTGAAGCTTTCTTT CASSRQGNVEAFF
TRBJ2-7 TRBD1 once TRBV7-3 TGTGCCAGCAGCCCGGACAGGGGGGTAGAAGCCTACGAGCAGTACTTC CASSPDRGVEAYEQYF
TRBJ1-1 . . TRBV4-1 TGCGCCAGCAGCCAAGACAGGGCCTACACTGAAGCTTTCTTT CASSQDRAYTEAFF
TRBJ1-1 . . TRBV19 TGTGCCAGTAGTATAGACAGGATGTCCAGGAACGGTGAAGCTTTCTTT CASSIDRMSRNGEAFF
TRBJ2-7 . few TRBV18 TGTGCCAGCTCACCTCACTCTACAGGGAACGAGCAGTACTTC CASSPHSTGNEQYF
TRBJ2-1 . . TRBV5-8 TGTGCCAGCAGCCCAGGCTTGGCCTCCTACAATGAGCAGTTCTTC CASSPGLASYNEQFF
TRBJ1-4 . . TRBV11-2 TGTGCCAGCACCCAACCGCCCCAGTCCCGCGGGGGTTTTTTT CASTQPPQSRGGFF